At least ten counts were recorded for the clone carrying this T cell receptor beta chain. Antigen unknown. This entry comes from a study of post-analysis software for immune sequencing data. Findings of the study overall: The study found TRBV5-6, TRBV5-1 and TRBV20-1 among roughly 5 TRBV segments more frequent in patients than controls.

Per germline, CDR1 KGHDR and CDR2 SFDVKD. Trimming took 4 bases from V and 8 from J; bases not matched to a gene: 8. This CDR3 region has 16 residues. The TCR beta cDNA libraries contained unique molecular identifiers. MiXCR was run by TCRdb on the PCR reads, yielding one entry per CDR3 protein. The data show a few hundred thousand distinct CDR3 sequences, about 38% seen once. The V and J genes are TRBV24-1 and TRBJ2-1; 12 bases are a match to TRBD2. This receptor was obtained from a girl aged 10 to 17 with multiple sclerosis. Sequencing was performed on blood. The CDR3 coding sequence is TGTGCCACCAGTGAGCTGACTAGCGGGAGTTCCTATGAGCAGTTCTTC. It specifies CATSELTSGSSYEQFF.